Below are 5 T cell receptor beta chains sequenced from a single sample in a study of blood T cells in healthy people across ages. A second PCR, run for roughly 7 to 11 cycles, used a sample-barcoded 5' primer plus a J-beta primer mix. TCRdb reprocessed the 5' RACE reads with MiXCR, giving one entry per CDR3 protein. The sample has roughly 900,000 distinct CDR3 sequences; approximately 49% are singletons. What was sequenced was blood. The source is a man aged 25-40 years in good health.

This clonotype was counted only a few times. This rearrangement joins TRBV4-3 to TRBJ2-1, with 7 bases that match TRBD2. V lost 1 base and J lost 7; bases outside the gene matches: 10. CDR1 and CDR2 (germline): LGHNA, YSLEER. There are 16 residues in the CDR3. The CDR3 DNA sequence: TGCGCCAGCAGCCAAGCGCAGGCTAGCGGTCAGAATGAGCAGTTCTTC. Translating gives CASSQAQASGQNEQFF.

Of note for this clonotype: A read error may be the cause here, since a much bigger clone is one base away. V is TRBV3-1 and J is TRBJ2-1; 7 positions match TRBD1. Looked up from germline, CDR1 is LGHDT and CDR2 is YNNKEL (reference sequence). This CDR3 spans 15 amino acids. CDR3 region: CANSPRTGLGNEQFF. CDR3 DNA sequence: TGTGCCAACAGCCCCCGGACAGGACTTGGCAATGAGCAGTTCTTC.

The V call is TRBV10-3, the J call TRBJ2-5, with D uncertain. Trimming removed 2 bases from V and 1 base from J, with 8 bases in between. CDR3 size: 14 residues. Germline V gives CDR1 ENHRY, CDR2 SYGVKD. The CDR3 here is CAISEALSQETQYF. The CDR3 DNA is TGTGCCATCAGTGAGGCGCTAAGCCAAGAGACCCAGTACTTC.

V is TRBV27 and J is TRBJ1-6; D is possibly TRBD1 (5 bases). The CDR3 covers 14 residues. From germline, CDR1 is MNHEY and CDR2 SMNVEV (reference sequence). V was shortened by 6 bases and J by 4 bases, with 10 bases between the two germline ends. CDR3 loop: CASRAAGYNSPLHF. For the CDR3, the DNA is TGTGCCAGCAGGGCCGCAGGGTATAATTCACCCCTCCACTTT.

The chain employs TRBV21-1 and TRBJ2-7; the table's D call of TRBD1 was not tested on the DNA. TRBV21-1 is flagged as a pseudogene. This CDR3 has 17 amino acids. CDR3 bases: TGTGCCAGCAGCAACGGACGGGGTGCACCTATTACCTACGAGCAGTACTTC. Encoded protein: CASSNGRGAPITYEQYF.